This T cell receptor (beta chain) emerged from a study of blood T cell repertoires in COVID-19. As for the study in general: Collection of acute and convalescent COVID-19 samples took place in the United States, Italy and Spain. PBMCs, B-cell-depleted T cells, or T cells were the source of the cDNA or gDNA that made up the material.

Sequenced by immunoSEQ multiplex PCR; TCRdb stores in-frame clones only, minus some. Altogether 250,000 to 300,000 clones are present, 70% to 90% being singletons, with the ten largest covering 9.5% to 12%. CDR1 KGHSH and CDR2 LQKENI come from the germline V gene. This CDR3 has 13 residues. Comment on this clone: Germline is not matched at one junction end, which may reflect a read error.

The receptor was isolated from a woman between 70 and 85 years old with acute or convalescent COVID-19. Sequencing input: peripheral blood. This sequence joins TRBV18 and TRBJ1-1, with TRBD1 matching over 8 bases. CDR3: CASSQGERTGTSF. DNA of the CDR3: TGTGCCAGCTCACAGGGAGAACGGACAGGGACGAGCTTT.